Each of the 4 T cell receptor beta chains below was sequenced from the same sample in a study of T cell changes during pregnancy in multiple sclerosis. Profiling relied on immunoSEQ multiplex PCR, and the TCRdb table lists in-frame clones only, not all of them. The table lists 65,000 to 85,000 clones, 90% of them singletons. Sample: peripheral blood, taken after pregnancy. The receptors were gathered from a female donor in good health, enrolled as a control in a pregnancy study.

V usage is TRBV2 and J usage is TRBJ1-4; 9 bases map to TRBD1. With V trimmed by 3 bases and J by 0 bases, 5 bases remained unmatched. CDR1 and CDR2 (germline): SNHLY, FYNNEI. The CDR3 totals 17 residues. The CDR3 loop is CASSEGQGRATNEKLFF. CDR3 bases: TGTGCCAGCAGTGAGGGACAGGGTAGGGCAACTAATGAAAAACTGTTTTTT. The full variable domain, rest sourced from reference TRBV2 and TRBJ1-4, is EPEVTQTPSHQVTQMGQEVILRCVPISNHLYFYWYRQILGQKVEFLVSFYNNEISEKSEIFDDQFSVERPDGSNFTLKIRSTKLEDSAMYFCASSEGQGRATNEKLFFGSGTQLSVL.

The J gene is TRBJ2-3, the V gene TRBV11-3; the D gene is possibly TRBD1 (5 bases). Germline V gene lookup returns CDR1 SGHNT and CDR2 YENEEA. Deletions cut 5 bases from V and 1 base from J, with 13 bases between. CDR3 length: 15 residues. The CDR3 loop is CASSPGYHGTDTQYF. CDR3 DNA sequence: TGTGCCAGCAGCCCAGGGTACCACGGCACAGATACGCAGTATTTT.

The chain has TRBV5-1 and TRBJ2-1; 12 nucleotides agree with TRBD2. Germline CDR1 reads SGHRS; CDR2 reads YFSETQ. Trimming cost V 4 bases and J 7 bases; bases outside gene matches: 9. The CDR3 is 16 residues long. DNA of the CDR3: TGCGCCAGCAGCCAGACTAGCGGGAGTAGAATGAATGAGCAGTTCTTC. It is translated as CASSQTSGSRMNEQFF.

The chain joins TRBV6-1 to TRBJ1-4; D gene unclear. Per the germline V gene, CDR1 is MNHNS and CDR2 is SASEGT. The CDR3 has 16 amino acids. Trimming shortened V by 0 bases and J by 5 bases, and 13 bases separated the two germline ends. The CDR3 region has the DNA TGTGCCAGCAGTGAAGCAGTGAGGTCACGGAATGAAAAACTGTTTTTT. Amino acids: CASSEAVRSRNEKLFF.